This T cell receptor beta chain was documented in a study of glioma-infiltrating T cells after dendritic cell vaccination. The trim removed 4 bases at V and 5 bases at J, leaving 4 bases unmatched. The V gene's germline CDR1 is MNHEY and CDR2 SVGAGI. This CDR3 region has 14 residues. Regarding time point: after dendritic cell vaccination, including at tumor progression/relapse. Fresh-frozen tumor tissue and more than two years of survival data were available for all. Findings and limits, study-wide: TCR clonality showed no direct relationship with survival.

As for this clone: The antigen is undetermined.

Up to 2 ug genomic DNA was used for TCRB CDR3 amplification. Assay used: immunoSEQ multiplex PCR; TCRdb lists only in-frame clones, some missing. The sample has over 65,000 clones, 85% seen once. Specimen: blood, collected after dendritic cell vaccination. The source of this sequence is a human donor with glioblastoma. V usage is TRBV6-5 and J usage is TRBJ2-2, with 7 nucleotides matching TRBD1. CDR3 protein: CASSWTGDTGELFF. CDR3 in DNA: TGTGCCAGCAGTTGGACAGGTGATACCGGGGAGCTGTTTTTT.